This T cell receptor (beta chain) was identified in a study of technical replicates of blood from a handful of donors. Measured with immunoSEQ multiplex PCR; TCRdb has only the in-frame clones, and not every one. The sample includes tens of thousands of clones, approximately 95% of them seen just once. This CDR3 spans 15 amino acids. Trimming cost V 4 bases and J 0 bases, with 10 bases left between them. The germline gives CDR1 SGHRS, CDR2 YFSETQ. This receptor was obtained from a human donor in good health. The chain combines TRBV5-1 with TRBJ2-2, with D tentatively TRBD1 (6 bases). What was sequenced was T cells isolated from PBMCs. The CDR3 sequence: CASSEGHANTGELFF. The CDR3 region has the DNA TGCGCCAGCAGCGAGGGACACGCGAACACCGGGGAGCTGTTTTTT.